A few counts support the clone carrying this T cell receptor (beta chain). These data originate in a study of T cells in Graves' hyperthyroidism and ophthalmopathy. CDR1 and CDR2 from the germline V gene are MNHNY and SVGAGI (reference sequence). The V end lost 1 base, the J end lost 3 bases, and 13 bases lay between the germline ends. The CDR3 totals 16 residues. The CDR3 regions of TCR beta were amplified from RNA transcripts. The primer set for the first-round RT-PCR of the TCR CDR3 was HTBI. Each CDR3 protein is one row after TCRdb ran MiXCR on the multiplex PCR reads. The repertoire holds more than 300,000 distinct CDR3 sequences, roughly 15% seen once, with about a third in the top ten. Patients were excluded for uncontrolled infection, other autoimmune disease, pregnancy or lactation. Diagnoses were made from clinical symptoms, serum measures (thyroxine and TRAb), thyroid ultrasound and orbital computed tomography. Blood was obtained at the first hyperthyroidism diagnosis, which preceded any ophthalmopathy symptoms. Fresh peripheral blood, about 9.6 ml, yielded the PBMCs.

Sequenced material: blood. The receptor's source is a woman in her 30s with Graves' hyperthyroidism that later progressed to Graves' ophthalmopathy. The rearrangement uses TRBV6-6 and TRBJ1-3; tentative D call: TRBD1 (6 bases). CDR3 region: CASSYFKGGGGNTIYF. The CDR3 region has the DNA TGTGCCAGCAGTTACTTTAAGGGGGGAGGTGGAAACACCATATATTTT.